What follows are 5 T cell receptor beta chains derived from one specimen sequenced in a study of cytomegalovirus exposure and HLA in healthy donors. The PCR had 60 Vbeta and 13 Jbeta primers. Clones were sequenced by immunoSEQ multiplex PCR, and TCRdb holds only the in-frame ones, with some missing. This sample yields approximately 110,000 clones, of which more than 9.5% are seen a single time; about a sixth belongs to the top ten. The sequenced material came from PBMCs. These receptors all stem from a man aged 40-49 years in good health and CMV-seropositive.

This sequence joins TRBV10-2 and TRBJ2-1; 12 bases agree with TRBD2. In germline, CDR1 is WSHSY, CDR2 SAAADI. V dropped 6 bases and J dropped 8; count of bases not matched to a gene: 14. The CDR3 consists of 17 residues. DNA of the CDR3: TGCGCCAGCAGGCCGACTAGCGGGAGTACGTCTAGGCATGAGCAGTTCTTC. Encoded protein: CASRPTSGSTSRHEQFF.

This clone turned up a few times. The chain combines TRBV28 with TRBJ1-2; D unresolved. Trimming removed 9 bases at V and 5 bases at J, with 13 bases between. In germline, CDR1 is MDHEN, CDR2 SYDVKM. This CDR3 region has 12 residues. DNA of the CDR3: TGTGCCAGTTCGGGAGGGAAATATGGCTACACCTTC. The encoded protein is CASSGGKYGYTF.

The rearrangement uses TRBV28 and TRBJ1-2; 8 bases are shared with TRBD1. Germline-derived CDR1 and CDR2 are MDHEN and SYDVKM. CDR3 size: 15 residues. V lost 5 bases to trimming and J lost 2 bases; unmatched junction nucleotides: 7. CDR3 amino acids: CASSPRDRKNYGYTF. The DNA of the CDR3 is TGTGCCAGCAGTCCAAGGGACAGGAAAAACTATGGCTACACCTTC.

This chain connects TRBV10-3 to TRBJ2-7, with 7 bases fitting TRBD2. The CDR3 totals 13 residues. The V segment lost 6 bases and the J segment 1 base; nucleotides outside the gene matches: 3. From germline, CDR1 is ENHRY and CDR2 SYGVKD. The CDR3 DNA sequence: TGTGCCATCAGAGCGGGAATATCCTACGAGCAGTACTTC. It specifies CAIRAGISYEQYF.

The chain recombines TRBV4-1 with TRBJ1-1; TRBD1 is a possible D gene (5 bases). Trimming took off 2 bases at V and 10 bases at J, with 17 bases between the two ends. Per germline, CDR1 MGHRA and CDR2 YSYEKL. The CDR3 length is 14 residues. The CDR3, as DNA: TGCGCCAGCAGCCAAAGACGAGGACAAAGCTTAGCTTTCTTT. Amino acids: CASSQRRGQSLAFF.